A single sample gave rise to the 14 T cell receptor beta chains below, sequenced in a study of T cell responses to AZD1222 COVID-19 vaccine. The protocol was immunoSEQ multiplex PCR, while the TCRdb copy is restricted to in-frame clones and leaves out a portion. Here the sample spans 110,000 to 150,000 clones, over 90% being singletons. The sequenced sample was peripheral blood, obtained on day 0 of AZD1222 vaccination. The source is an adult in good health.

The V and J genes are TRBV7-2 and TRBJ1-1, with unresolved D. Trimming left V 1 base short and J 7 bases short, with 10 bases between. Germline V lookup: CDR1 SGHTA, CDR2 FQGNSA. The CDR3 spans 13 residues. In DNA, the CDR3 is TGTGCCAGCAGCTTAGTTGGAAGCGGTGAAGCTTTCTTT. It is translated as CASSLVGSGEAFF.

The chain joins TRBV12-3 or TRBV12-4 to TRBJ1-2; D is unresolved. This CDR3 spans 11 amino acids. V was trimmed by 4 bases and J by 3 bases, leaving 3 bases between them. DNA of the CDR3: TGTGCCAGCAGTTGGTACTATGGCTACACCTTC. The encoded protein is CASSWYYGYTF.

This chain links TRBV5-1 with TRBJ1-2; TRBD1 matches 9 bases. From germline, CDR1 is SGHRS and CDR2 YFSETQ. CDR3 length: 15 residues. The J segment lost 4 bases and the V segment lost 4 bases, leaving 8 bases of the junction unmatched. Written as DNA, the CDR3 is TGCGCCAGCAGCCTAAGACAGGGGGATTTCTATGGCTACACCTTC. Protein: CASSLRQGDFYGYTF.

The chain links TRBV2 to TRBJ2-7, with D uncertain. V was trimmed by 6 bases and J by 1 base, leaving 10 bases between them. This CDR3 contains 13 residues. Looked up from germline, CDR1 is SNHLY and CDR2 is FYNNEI. CDR3 coding DNA: TGTGCCAGCAGACTAACAATTTCCTACGAGCAGTACTTC. This codes for CASRLTISYEQYF.

The rearrangement uses TRBV19 and TRBJ1-5; D gene ambiguous. The germline CDR1 and CDR2 sequences are LNHDA and SQIVND (reference sequence). The CDR3 runs 17 residues. With 4 bases removed from V and 2 bases from J, the gap between germline ends came to 18 bases. CDR3 coding DNA: TGTGCCAGTAGTACCCTCCCGGGGATTCGCGGCAATCAGCCCCAGCATTTT. The encoded protein is CASSTLPGIRGNQPQHF.

This chain uses TRBV5-4 with TRBJ2-2; D uncertain. Per germline, CDR1 SGHNT and CDR2 YYREEE (reference sequence). The CDR3 has 13 amino acids. Trimming cost V 0 bases and J 0 bases, with 0 bases left between them. CDR3: CASSLANTGELFF. In nucleotides, the CDR3 is TGTGCCAGCAGCTTGGCGAACACCGGGGAGCTGTTTTTT.

The chain recombines TRBV27 with TRBJ1-1; D not resolved. There are 13 residues in the CDR3. Looked up from germline, CDR1 is MNHEY and CDR2 is SMNVEV (reference sequence). V was pared by 5 bases and J by 0 bases, with 7 bases between. As DNA, the CDR3 is TGTGCCAGCAGTACCCGGATGAACACTGAAGCTTTCTTT. Translated, it gives CASSTRMNTEAFF.

The chain carries TRBV10-3 and TRBJ2-2; D is possibly TRBD1 or TRBD2 (5 bases each). The CDR3 contains 16 residues. CDR1 and CDR2 from the germline V gene are ENHRY and SYGVKD. The V and J ends lost 3 bases and 2 bases respectively, with 13 bases between them. This chain's CDR3 is CAISDPGRDNTGELFF. In DNA form, the CDR3 reads TGTGCCATCAGTGACCCGGGACGGGATAACACCGGGGAGCTGTTTTTT.

The chain uses TRBV5-1 and TRBJ2-2; perhaps TRBD1 as D (5 bases). Between the trimmed V and J ends, which lost 5 bases and 6 bases, there was a span of 11 bases. CDR1 and CDR2 from the germline V gene are SGHRS and YFSETQ. This CDR3 has 13 residues. The CDR3 protein is CASSQGVPGELFF. Here the CDR3 DNA reads TGCGCCAGCAGTCAAGGGGTCCCCGGGGAGCTGTTTTTT.

The J gene is TRBJ1-5, the V gene TRBV28; tentatively, D is TRBD1 (6 bases). This CDR3 contains 16 residues. Germline lookup yields CDR1 MDHEN and CDR2 SYDVKM. V was cut by 5 bases and J by 1 base, with 15 bases left in between. The CDR3 DNA reads as TGTGCCAGCAGTCAAACAGGGATGAGGAGCAATCAGCCCCAGCATTTT. Protein sequence: CASSQTGMRSNQPQHF.

The chain carries TRBV7-9 and TRBJ2-7, with D unclear. This CDR3 has 13 residues. Per the germline V gene, CDR1 is SEHNR and CDR2 is FQNEAQ (reference sequence). The ends were cut back, 1 base at V and 3 bases at J, with 7 bases in the middle. DNA for the CDR3: TGTGCCAGCAGCTTAGGAGGCCTCTACGAGCAGTACTTC. Protein sequence: CASSLGGLYEQYF.

V gene TRBV28 combines with J gene TRBJ1-2; 9 bases fit TRBD1. Trimming cost V 6 bases and J 4 bases; bases outside gene matches: 6. This CDR3 is 14 amino acids long. Germline-derived CDR1 and CDR2 are MDHEN and SYDVKM. This CDR3 is CASSSQGAGYGYTF. The DNA of the CDR3 is TGTGCCAGCAGCTCACAGGGGGCTGGCTATGGCTACACCTTC.

This clone was observed once. The V call is TRBV30, the J call TRBJ2-7, with TRBD1 matching 9 bases. Germline V CDR1 and CDR2: GTSNPN, SVGIG (reference sequence). V lost 2 bases and J lost 5; bases outside the gene matches: 4. The CDR3 consists of 13 residues. The CDR3 bases are TGTGCCTGGAGTCAACAGGGGGCCCACGAGCAGTACTTC. Encoded protein: CAWSQQGAHEQYF.

The chain employs TRBV30 and TRBJ1-5, with 9 bases matching TRBD1. The germline V gene has CDR1 GTSNPN and CDR2 SVGIG (reference sequence). Trimming cost V 3 bases and J 0 bases; bases outside gene matches: 9. This CDR3 is built from 17 residues. CDR3 in amino acids: CAWSADRGSYSNQPQHF. The CDR3 region has the DNA TGTGCCTGGAGCGCTGACAGGGGGAGTTATAGCAATCAGCCCCAGCATTTT.